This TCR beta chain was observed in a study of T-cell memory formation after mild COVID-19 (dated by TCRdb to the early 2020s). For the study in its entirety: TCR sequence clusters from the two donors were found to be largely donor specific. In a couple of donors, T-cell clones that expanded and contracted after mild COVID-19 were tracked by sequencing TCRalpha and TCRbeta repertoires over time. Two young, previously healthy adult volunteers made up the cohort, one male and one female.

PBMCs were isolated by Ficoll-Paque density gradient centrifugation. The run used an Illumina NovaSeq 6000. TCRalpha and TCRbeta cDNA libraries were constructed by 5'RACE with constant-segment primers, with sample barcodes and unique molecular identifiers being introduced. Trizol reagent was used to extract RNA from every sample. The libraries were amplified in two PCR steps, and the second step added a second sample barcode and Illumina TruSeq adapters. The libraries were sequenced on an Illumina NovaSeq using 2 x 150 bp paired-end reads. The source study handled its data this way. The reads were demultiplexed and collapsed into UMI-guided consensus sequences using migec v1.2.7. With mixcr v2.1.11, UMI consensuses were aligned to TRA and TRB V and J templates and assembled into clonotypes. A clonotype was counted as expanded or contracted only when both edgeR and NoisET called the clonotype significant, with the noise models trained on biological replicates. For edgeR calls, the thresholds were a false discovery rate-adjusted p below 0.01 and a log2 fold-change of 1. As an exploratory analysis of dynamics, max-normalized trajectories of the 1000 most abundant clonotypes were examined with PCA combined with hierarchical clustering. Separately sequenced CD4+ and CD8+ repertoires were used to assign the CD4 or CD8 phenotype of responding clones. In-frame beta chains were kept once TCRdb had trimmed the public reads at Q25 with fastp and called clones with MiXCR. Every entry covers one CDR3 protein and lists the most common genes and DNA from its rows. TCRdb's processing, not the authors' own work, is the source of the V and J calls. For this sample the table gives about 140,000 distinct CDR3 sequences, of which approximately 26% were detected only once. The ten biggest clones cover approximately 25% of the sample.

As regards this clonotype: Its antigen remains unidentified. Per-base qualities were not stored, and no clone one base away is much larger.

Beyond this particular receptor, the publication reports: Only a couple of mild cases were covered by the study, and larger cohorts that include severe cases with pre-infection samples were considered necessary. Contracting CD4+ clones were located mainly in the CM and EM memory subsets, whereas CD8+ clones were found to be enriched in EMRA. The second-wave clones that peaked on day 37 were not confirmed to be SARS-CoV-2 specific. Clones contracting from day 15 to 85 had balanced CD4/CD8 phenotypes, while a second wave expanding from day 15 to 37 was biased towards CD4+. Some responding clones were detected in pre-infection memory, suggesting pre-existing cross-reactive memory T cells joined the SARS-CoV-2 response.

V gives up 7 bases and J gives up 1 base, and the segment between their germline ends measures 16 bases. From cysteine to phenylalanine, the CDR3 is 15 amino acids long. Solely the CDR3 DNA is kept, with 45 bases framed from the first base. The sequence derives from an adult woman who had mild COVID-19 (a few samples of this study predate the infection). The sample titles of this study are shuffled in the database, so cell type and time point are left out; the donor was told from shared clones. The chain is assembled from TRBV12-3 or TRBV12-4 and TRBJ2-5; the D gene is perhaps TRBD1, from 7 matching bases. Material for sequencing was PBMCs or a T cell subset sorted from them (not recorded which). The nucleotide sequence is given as TGTGCCAGCATGGAGGGACAGCATTTCCAAGAGACCCAGTACTTC. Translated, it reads CASMEGQHFQETQYF.